This T cell receptor (beta chain) was recovered during a study of cytomegalovirus exposure and HLA in healthy donors. The CDR3 length is 18 residues. Germline values: CDR1 SEHNR, CDR2 FQNEAQ (reference sequence). V lost 1 base and J lost 3; bases outside the gene matches: 13. The PCR used 60 Vbeta and 13 Jbeta primers. Generated by immunoSEQ multiplex PCR, the TCRdb table keeps only in-frame clones and is missing some. Counted here are roughly 120,000 clones, approximately 80% occurring once; the ten biggest clones make up roughly 2%. The source is a man aged 18 to 35 in good health and CMV-seronegative. Material for sequencing was PBMCs. This chain connects TRBV7-9 to TRBJ1-2, with 8 bases matching TRBD1. The DNA of the CDR3 is TGTGCCAGCAGCTTAGTTTCATTCTCGGACAGGGAAGACTATGGCTACACCTTC. Its protein product is CASSLVSFSDREDYGYTF. Together with reference TRBV7-9 and TRBJ1-2, the CDR3 gives the full variable domain: DTGVSQNPRHKITKRGQNVTFRCDPISEHNRLYWYRQTLGQGPEFLTYFQNEAQLEKSRLLSDRFSAERPKGSFSTLEIQRTEQGDSAMYLCASSLVSFSDREDYGYTFGSGTRLTVV.